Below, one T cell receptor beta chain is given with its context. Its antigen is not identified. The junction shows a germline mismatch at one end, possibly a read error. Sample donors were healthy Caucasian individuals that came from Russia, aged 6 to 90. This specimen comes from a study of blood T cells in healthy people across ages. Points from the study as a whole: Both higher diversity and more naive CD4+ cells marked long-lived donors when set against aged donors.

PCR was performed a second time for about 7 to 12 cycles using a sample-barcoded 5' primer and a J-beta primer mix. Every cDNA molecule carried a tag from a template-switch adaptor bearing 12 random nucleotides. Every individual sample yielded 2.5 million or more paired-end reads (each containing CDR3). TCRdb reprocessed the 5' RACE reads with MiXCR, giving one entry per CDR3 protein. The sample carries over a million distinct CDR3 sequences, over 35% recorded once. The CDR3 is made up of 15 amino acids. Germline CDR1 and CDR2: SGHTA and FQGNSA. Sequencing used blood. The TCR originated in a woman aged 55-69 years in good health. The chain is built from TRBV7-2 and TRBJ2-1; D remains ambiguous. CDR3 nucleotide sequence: TGTGCCAGCGGCTTAGAAGGAAGCTCCTACAATGAGCAGTTCTTC. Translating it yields CASGLEGSSYNEQFF.